This TCR beta chain was obtained from a study of cytomegalovirus exposure and HLA in healthy donors. PCR amplification relied on 60 Vbeta primers (plus 13 Jbeta primers). Assay: immunoSEQ multiplex PCR; the TCRdb copy retains only in-frame clones and omits some. Among 150,000 to 200,000 clones listed, 76% were seen once. Trimming took 4 bases from V and 5 from J; bases not matched to a gene: 11. This CDR3 is 17 amino acids long. Germline V lookup: CDR1 SGHNT, CDR2 YYREEE (reference sequence). Sequences were obtained from PBMCs. The chain recombines TRBV5-4 with TRBJ2-2; 10 nucleotides align to TRBD2. This receptor was obtained from a man between 18 and 35 years old in good health and CMV-seronegative. This chain's CDR3 is CASSPGGLAGATGELFF. In DNA form, the CDR3 reads TGTGCCAGCAGCCCGGGGGGCCTAGCGGGAGCTACCGGGGAGCTGTTTTTT.